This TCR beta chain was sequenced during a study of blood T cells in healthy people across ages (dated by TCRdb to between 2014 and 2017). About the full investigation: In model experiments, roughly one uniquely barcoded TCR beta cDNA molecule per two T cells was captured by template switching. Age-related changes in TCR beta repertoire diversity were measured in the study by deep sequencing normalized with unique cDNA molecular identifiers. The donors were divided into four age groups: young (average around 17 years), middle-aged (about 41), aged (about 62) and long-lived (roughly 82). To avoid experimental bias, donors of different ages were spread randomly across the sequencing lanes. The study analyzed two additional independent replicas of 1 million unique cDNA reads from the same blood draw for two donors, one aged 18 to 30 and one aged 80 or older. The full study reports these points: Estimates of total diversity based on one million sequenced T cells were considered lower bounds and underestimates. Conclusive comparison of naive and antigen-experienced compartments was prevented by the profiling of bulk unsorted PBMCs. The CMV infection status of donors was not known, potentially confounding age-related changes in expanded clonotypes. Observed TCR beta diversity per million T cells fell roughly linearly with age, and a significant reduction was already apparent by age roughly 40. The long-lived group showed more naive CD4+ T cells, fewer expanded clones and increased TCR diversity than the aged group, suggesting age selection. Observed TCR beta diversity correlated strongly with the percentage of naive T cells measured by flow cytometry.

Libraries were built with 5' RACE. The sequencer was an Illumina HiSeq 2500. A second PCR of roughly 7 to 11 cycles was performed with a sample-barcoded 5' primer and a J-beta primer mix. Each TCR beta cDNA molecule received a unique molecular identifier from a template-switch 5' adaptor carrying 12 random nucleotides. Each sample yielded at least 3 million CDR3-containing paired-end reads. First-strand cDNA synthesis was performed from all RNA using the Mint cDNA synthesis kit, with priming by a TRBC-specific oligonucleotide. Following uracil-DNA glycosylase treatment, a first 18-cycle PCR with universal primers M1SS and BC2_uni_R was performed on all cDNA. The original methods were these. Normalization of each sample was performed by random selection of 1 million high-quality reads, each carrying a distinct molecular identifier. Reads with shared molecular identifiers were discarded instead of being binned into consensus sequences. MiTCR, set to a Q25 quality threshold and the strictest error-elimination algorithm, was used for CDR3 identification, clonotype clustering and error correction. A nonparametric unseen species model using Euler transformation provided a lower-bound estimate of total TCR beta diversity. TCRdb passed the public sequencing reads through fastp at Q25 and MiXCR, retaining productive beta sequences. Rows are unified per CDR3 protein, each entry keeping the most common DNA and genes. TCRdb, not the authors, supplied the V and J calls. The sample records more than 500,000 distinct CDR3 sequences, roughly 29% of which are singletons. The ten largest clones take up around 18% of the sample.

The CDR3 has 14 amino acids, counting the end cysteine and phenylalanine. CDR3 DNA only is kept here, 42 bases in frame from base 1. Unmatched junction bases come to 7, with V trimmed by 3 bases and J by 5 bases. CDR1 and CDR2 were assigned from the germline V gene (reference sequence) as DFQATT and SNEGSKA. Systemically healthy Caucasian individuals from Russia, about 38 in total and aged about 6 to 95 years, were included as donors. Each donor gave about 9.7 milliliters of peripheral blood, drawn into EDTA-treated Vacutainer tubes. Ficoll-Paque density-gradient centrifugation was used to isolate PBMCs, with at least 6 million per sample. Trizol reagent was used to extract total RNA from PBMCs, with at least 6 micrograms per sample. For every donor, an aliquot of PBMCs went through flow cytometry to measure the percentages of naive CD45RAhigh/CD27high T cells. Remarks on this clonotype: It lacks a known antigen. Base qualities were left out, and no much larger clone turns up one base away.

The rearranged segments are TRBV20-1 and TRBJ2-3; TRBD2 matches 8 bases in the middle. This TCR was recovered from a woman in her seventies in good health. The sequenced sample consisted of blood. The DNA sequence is TGCAGTGCTAGGACGGGAGGGTCAGGAGATACGCAGTATTTT. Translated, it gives CSARTGGSGDTQYF.